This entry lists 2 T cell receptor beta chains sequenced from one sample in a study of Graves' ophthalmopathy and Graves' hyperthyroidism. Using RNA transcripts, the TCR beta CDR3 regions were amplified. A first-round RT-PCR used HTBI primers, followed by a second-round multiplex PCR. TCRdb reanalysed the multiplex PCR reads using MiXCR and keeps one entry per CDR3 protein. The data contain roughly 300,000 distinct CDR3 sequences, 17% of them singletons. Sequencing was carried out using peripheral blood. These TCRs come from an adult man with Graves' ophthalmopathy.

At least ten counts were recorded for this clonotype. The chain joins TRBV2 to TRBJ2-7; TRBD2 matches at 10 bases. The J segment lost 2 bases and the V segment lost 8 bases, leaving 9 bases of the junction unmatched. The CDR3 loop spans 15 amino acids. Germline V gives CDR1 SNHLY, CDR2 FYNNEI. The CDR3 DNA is TGTGCCAGCTCCATCGGGCTAGCGGGAGCCTACGAGCAGTACTTC. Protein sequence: CASSIGLAGAYEQYF.

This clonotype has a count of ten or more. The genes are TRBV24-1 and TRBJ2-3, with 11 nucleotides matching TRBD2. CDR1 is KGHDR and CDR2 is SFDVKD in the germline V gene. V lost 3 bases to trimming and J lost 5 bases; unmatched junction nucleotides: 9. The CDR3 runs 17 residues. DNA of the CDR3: TGTGCCACCAGTGATCCGAGGACTAGCGGGTTGGAAGATACGCAGTATTTT. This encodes CATSDPRTSGLEDTQYF.